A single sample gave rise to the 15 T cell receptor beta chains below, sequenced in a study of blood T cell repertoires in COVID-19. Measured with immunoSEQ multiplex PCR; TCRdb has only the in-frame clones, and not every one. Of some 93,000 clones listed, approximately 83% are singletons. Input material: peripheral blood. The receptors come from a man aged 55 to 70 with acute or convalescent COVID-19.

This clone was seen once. CDR3 region: CASSLVSNSNEQFF. In DNA form, the CDR3 reads TGTGCCAGCAGCTTGGTATCAAACTCTAATGAGCAGTTCTTC. This chain connects TRBV5-4 to TRBJ2-1; D unclear. Trimming cost V 0 bases and J 7 bases, with 11 bases left between them. Germline lookup yields CDR1 SGHNT and CDR2 YYREEE (reference sequence). The CDR3 length is 14 residues.

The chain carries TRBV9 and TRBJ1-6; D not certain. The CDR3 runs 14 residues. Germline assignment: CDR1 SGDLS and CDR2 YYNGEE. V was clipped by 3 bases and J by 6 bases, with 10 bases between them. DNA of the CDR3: TGTGCCAGCAGCGGCGACTTCGGTAATTCACCCCTCCACTTT. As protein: CASSGDFGNSPLHF.

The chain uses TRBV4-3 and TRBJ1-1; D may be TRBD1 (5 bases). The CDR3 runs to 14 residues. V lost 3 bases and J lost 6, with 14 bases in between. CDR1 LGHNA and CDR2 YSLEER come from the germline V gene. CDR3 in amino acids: CASSQGRRRAEAFF. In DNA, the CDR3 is TGCGCCAGCAGCCAGGGACGGCGGAGGGCTGAAGCTTTCTTT.

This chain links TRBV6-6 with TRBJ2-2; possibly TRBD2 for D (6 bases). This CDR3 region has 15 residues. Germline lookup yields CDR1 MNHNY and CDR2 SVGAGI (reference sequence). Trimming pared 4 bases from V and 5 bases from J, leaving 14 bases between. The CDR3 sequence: CASSSSTSGTGELFF. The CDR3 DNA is TGTGCCAGCAGTTCGTCGACTAGTGGGACCGGGGAGCTGTTTTTT.

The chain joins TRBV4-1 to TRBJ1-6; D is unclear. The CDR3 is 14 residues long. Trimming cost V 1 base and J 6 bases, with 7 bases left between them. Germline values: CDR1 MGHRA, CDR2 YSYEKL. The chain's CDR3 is CASSQVTVNSPLHF. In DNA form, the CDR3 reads TGCGCCAGCAGCCAAGTAACAGTTAATTCACCCCTCCACTTT.

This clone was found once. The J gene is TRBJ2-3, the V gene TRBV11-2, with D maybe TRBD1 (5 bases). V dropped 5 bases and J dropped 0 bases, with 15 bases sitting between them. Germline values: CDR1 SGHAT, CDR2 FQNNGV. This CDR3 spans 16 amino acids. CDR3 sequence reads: CASSRLRGFSTDTQYF. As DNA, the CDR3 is TGTGCCAGCAGCCGTTTAAGGGGCTTTAGCACAGATACGCAGTATTTT.

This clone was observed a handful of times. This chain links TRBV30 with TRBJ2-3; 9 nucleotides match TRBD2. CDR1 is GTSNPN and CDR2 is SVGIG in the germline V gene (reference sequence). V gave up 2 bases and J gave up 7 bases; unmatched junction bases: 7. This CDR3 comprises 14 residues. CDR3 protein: CAWSSGREGYTQYF. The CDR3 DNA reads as TGTGCCTGGAGTTCAGGGCGGGAGGGATATACGCAGTATTTT.

The CDR3 nucleotides read TGTGCCAGCAGCTTAAACAGGCCAACGAACACCGGGGAGCTGTTTTTT. This codes for CASSLNRPTNTGELFF. The V and J genes are TRBV11-2 and TRBJ2-2; weak D call: TRBD1 (5 bases). Germline CDR1 is SGHAT and CDR2 is FQNNGV. This CDR3 is built from 16 residues. Trimming pared 2 bases from V and 0 bases from J, leaving 10 bases between.

The CDR3 coding sequence is TGTGCCAGCAGCTTCCCAGGGAGGGAACTGTTTTTT. Its protein is CASSFPGRELFF. The chain uses TRBV7-8 and TRBJ1-4; D may be TRBD1 (5 bases). Germline V lookup: CDR1 SGHVS, CDR2 FQNEAQ. The CDR3 consists of 12 residues. V lost 3 bases and J 12 bases, leaving 11 bases between the germline ends.

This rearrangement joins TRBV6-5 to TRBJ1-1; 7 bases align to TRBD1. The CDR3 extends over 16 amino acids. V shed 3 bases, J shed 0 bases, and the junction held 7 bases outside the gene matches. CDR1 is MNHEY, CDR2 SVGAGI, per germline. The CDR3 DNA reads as TGTGCCAGCAGTTATTCGCCAGGGGGGTTGAACACTGAAGCTTTCTTT. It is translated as CASSYSPGGLNTEAFF.

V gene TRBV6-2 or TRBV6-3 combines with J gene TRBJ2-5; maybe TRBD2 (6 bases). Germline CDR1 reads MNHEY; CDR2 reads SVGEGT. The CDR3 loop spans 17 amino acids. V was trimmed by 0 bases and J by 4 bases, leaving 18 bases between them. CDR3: CASSYSSGVYDRETQYF. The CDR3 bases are TGTGCCAGCAGTTACTCTTCGGGGGTGTATGATAGAGAGACCCAGTACTTC.

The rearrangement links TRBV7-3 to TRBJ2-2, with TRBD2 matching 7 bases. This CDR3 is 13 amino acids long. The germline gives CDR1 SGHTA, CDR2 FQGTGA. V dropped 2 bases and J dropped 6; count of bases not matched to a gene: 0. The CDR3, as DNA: TGTGCCAGCAGCTTACTAGCGGCCGGGGAGCTGTTTTTT. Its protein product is CASSLLAAGELFF.

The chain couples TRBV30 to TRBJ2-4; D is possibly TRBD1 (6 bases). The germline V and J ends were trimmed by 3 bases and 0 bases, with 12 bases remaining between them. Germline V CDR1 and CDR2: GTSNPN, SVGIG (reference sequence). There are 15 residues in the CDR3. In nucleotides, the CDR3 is TGTGCCTGGAGCGTCGGACAGCTAGCCAAAAACATTCAGTACTTC. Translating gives CAWSVGQLAKNIQYF. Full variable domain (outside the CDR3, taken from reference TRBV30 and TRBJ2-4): SQTIHQWPATLVQPVGSPLSLECTVEGTSNPNLYWYRQAAGRGLQLLFYSVGIGQISSEVPQNLSASRPQDRQFILSSKKLLLSDSGFYLCAWSVGQLAKNIQYFGAGTRLSVL.

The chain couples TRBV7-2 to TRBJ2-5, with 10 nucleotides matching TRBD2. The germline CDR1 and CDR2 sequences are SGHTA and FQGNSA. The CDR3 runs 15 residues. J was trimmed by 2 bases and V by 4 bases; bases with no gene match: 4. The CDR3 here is CASSYSGGIQETQYF. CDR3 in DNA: TGTGCCAGCAGCTATAGCGGGGGGATTCAAGAGACCCAGTACTTC.

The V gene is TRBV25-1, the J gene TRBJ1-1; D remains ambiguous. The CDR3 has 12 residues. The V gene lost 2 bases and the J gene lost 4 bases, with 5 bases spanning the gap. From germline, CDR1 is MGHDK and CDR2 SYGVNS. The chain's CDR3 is CASSERGTEAFF. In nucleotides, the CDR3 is TGTGCCAGCAGTGAAAGAGGCACTGAAGCTTTCTTT. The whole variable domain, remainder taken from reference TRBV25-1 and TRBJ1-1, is EADIYQTPRYLVIGTGKKITLECSQTMGHDKMYWYQQDPGMELHLIHYSYGVNSTEKGDLSSESTVSRIRTEHFPLTLESARPSHTSQYLCASSERGTEAFFGQGTRLTVV.